The 20 T cell receptor beta chains below all came from one sample that was sequenced in a study of T cell responses to AZD1222 COVID-19 vaccine. The method was immunoSEQ multiplex PCR; TCRdb's version includes in-frame clones alone and lacks a portion of them. Of some 130,000 clones in the sample, approximately 85% were seen once. This sample comprised peripheral blood, obtained on day 0 of AZD1222 vaccination. The origin of the receptors is an adult in good health.

CDR3 bases: TGTGCCAGCAAGCTAGGGGCAGATACGCAGTATTTT. Translation gives CASKLGADTQYF. The chain recombines TRBV28 with TRBJ2-3; maybe TRBD1 (5 bases). V lost 7 bases, J lost 4 bases, and 9 bases lay in between. This CDR3 is 12 amino acids long. Germline values: CDR1 MDHEN, CDR2 SYDVKM.

The J gene is TRBJ2-7, the V gene TRBV10-1; D is perhaps TRBD1 (6 bases). The CDR3 consists of 13 residues. The V and J ends lost 6 bases and 0 bases respectively, with 9 bases between them. Looked up from germline, CDR1 is WNHNN and CDR2 is SYGVQD (reference sequence). CDR3 in DNA: TGCGCCAGCAGCGGACAGCTCTCCTACGAGCAGTACTTC. It yields the protein CASSGQLSYEQYF.

J is TRBJ2-4 and V is TRBV9; the D call may be TRBD1 or TRBD2 (5 bases each). CDR3 length: 15 amino acids. Trimming stripped 4 bases from V and 8 bases from J, with 19 bases between. CDR1 is SGDLS, CDR2 YYNGEE, per germline. The CDR3 DNA follows: TGTGCCAGCAGCCCCACCGGACTTTTAGGGGACATTCAGTACTTC. Translated: CASSPTGLLGDIQYF.

This chain joins TRBV10-2 and TRBJ1-4; tentative D call: TRBD1 (5 bases). The CDR3 loop spans 14 amino acids. The V end was cut by 7 bases, the J end by 0 bases, with 9 bases between. CDR1 is WSHSY and CDR2 is SAAADI in the germline V gene. The CDR3 loop is CASTPTATNEKLFF. CDR3 coding DNA: TGCGCCAGCACTCCGACAGCAACTAATGAAAAACTGTTTTTT.

This clone occurred once. The rearrangement joins TRBV2 to TRBJ1-2; 7 bases map to TRBD1. Germline loops: CDR1 SNHLY, CDR2 FYNNEI. After removal of 4 bases from V and 3 bases from J, the junction contained 5 bases not matched to a gene. CDR3 length: 14 residues. This chain's CDR3 is CASSGQGEYYGYTF. The CDR3 coding sequence is TGTGCCAGCAGTGGGCAGGGGGAATACTATGGCTACACCTTC.

V and J are TRBV28 and TRBJ1-1; the D is unclear. The CDR3 has 12 amino acids. With 3 bases removed from V and 5 bases from J, the gap between germline ends came to 7 bases. Germline assignment: CDR1 MDHEN and CDR2 SYDVKM. The CDR3 here is CASSFPGTEAFF. The CDR3 DNA sequence: TGTGCCAGCAGTTTTCCTGGTACTGAAGCTTTCTTT.

This sequence joins TRBV29-1 and TRBJ2-1, with a possible D match to TRBD1 (6 bases). The CDR3 totals 15 residues. V lost 7 bases and J lost 4, with 20 bases in between. Germline CDR1 SQVTM, CDR2 ANQGSEA. The CDR3 coding sequence is TGCAGCGGATTACTAGTAAAGACAGGATACAATGAGCAGTTCTTC. This codes for CSGLLVKTGYNEQFF.

The chain couples TRBV5-1 to TRBJ2-2, with D maybe TRBD1 (6 bases). This CDR3 contains 14 residues. The V gene lost 0 bases and the J gene lost 5 bases, with 8 bases spanning the gap. Germline CDR1 SGHRS, CDR2 YFSETQ. In DNA form, the CDR3 reads TGCGCCAGCAGCTTGGAGGGGGAGACCGGGGAGCTGTTTTTT. It yields the protein CASSLEGETGELFF. The entire variable domain, with the rest obtained from reference TRBV5-1 and TRBJ2-2, is as follows: KAGVTQTPRYLIKTRGQQVTLSCSPISGHRSVSWYQQTPGQGLQFLFEYFSETQRNKGNFPGRFSGRQFSNSRSEMNVSTLELGDSALYLCASSLEGETGELFFGEGSRLTVL.

The rearrangement uses TRBV11-2 and TRBJ1-6; weak D call: TRBD1 (5 bases). The CDR3 consists of 12 residues. V was shortened by 1 base and J by 16 bases, with 11 bases between the two germline ends. The V gene's germline CDR1 is SGHAT and CDR2 FQNNGV. The CDR3 region is CASSLGGWLLHF. For the CDR3, the DNA is TGTGCCAGCAGCTTAGGGGGGTGGCTGCTCCACTTT.

The chain is built from TRBV5-1 and TRBJ2-3, with no clear D. Trimming removed 2 bases at V and 4 bases at J, with 11 bases between. Germline-derived CDR1 and CDR2 are SGHRS and YFSETQ. This CDR3 has 14 residues. CDR3 sequence: CASSFPKPADTQYF. The CDR3 DNA sequence: TGCGCCAGCAGCTTCCCAAAGCCGGCAGATACGCAGTATTTT.

V is TRBV23-1 and J is TRBJ2-7; TRBD1 is a possible D gene (6 bases). TRBV23-1 is identified as an open reading frame with a role that is uncertain. CDR3 length: 18 amino acids. The V gene lost 1 base and the J gene lost 0 bases, with 19 bases spanning the gap. The CDR3 region has the DNA TGCGCCAGCAGTCAATTCGCCCGAATCCGGGACACCTCCTACGAGCAGTACTTC. This gives the protein CASSQFARIRDTSYEQYF.

This rearrangement joins TRBV14 to TRBJ1-5; D is unresolved. The CDR3 runs to 13 residues. CDR1 SGHDN and CDR2 FVKESK come from the germline V gene. V was clipped by 1 base and J by 2 bases, with 3 bases between them. The CDR3 DNA is TGTGCCAGCAGCCAAGGGGGCAATCAGCCCCAGCATTTT. As protein: CASSQGGNQPQHF.

This clone was found a few times. This rearrangement joins TRBV12-3 or TRBV12-4 to TRBJ1-2; no clear D gene. Trimming took 1 base from V and 4 from J, leaving 7 bases between them. The length of the CDR3 is 13 residues. CDR3 amino acids: CASSLGSGYGYTF. In DNA, the CDR3 is TGTGCCAGCAGTTTAGGGTCGGGCTATGGCTACACCTTC.

The chain links TRBV6-5 to TRBJ1-1; a weak D match, TRBD1 (5 bases). V shed 2 bases and J shed 2 bases, with 9 bases lying between them. Looked up from germline, CDR1 is MNHEY and CDR2 is SVGAGI. The CDR3 is 14 residues long. CDR3 in amino acids: CASSYGRDNTEAFF. In DNA form, the CDR3 reads TGTGCCAGCAGTTACGGCAGGGACAACACTGAAGCTTTCTTT.

Points on this clone: Relative to the germline gene, one junction end is altered; a read error may explain this. The chain employs TRBV14 and TRBJ2-7; D might be TRBD1 (6 bases). This CDR3 is 11 amino acids long. Germline V lookup: CDR1 SGHDN, CDR2 FVKESK. Written as DNA, the CDR3 is TGTGCCAGCAGCCACGCCGGGACAACGGACTTC. As protein: CASSHAGTTDF. The variable domain in full, with the rest retrieved from reference TRBV14 and TRBJ2-7, is EAGVTQFPSHSVIEKGQTVTLRCDPISGHDNLYWYRRVMGKEIKFLLHFVKESKQDESGMPNNRFLAERTGGTYSTLKVQPAELEDSGVYFCASSHAGTTDFGPGTRLTVT.

The CDR3 here is CASSLPLNSPLHF. The CDR3 nucleotides read TGTGCCAGCAGTTTACCCCTAAATTCACCCCTCCACTTT. The chain has TRBV28 and TRBJ1-6; D remains unclear. Germline CDR1 MDHEN, CDR2 SYDVKM. Trimming removed 2 bases at V and 7 bases at J, with 6 bases between. This CDR3 region has 13 residues.

This sequence joins TRBV7-8 and TRBJ2-1; TRBD2 might be the D (6 bases). Trimming cost V 10 bases and J 8 bases, with 6 bases left between them. Per germline, CDR1 SGHVS and CDR2 FQNEAQ. The CDR3 totals 9 residues. The CDR3 protein is CATSDEQFF. CDR3 DNA: TGTGCCACTAGCGATGAGCAGTTCTTC.

This sequence joins TRBV12-3 or TRBV12-4 and TRBJ1-6, with D hard to call. V was shortened by 6 bases and J by 5 bases, with 8 bases between the two germline ends. The CDR3 has 13 amino acids. The CDR3 DNA reads as TGTGCCAGCAGACCAATAAATAATTCACCCCTCCACTTT. It specifies CASRPINNSPLHF.

The chain is built from TRBV6-1 and TRBJ2-3, with D perhaps assigned TRBD1 or TRBD2 (5 bases each). Germline V gene lookup returns CDR1 MNHNS and CDR2 SASEGT. The CDR3 has 16 residues. Trimming pared 2 bases from V and 5 bases from J, leaving 17 bases between. The CDR3 loop is CASSENPAWGRDTQYF. The CDR3 region has the DNA TGTGCCAGCAGTGAAAACCCAGCGTGGGGACGAGATACGCAGTATTTT.

As concerns this clone: This sample also contains other DNA sequences that code for the same CDR3. The chain employs TRBV19 and TRBJ1-1; a possible D gene is TRBD1 (6 bases). Trimming took off 5 bases at V and 4 bases at J, with 11 bases between the two ends. CDR3 length: 13 residues. CDR1 and CDR2 (germline): LNHDA, SQIVND (reference sequence). The CDR3 sequence: CASSLGGLTEAFF. The CDR3 DNA follows: TGTGCCAGTAGTCTGGGGGGGCTCACTGAAGCTTTCTTT.